These 26 T cell receptor beta chains came from one sample sequenced in a study of T cell repertoires in Merkel cell carcinoma. Sequencing was performed with immunoSEQ multiplex PCR; in TCRdb, only in-frame clones are kept and a portion is missing. The table shows 12,000 to 15,000 clones, with around four fifths occurring only once. The specimen sequenced was tumor tissue. Receptor source: an adult with Merkel cell carcinoma.

The table lists this clone with a few counts. The CDR3 DNA follows: TGTGCCAGCACCTCCATGGGGGGGCACACTGAAGCTTTCTTT. It translates to CASTSMGGHTEAFF. The V gene is TRBV11-3, the J gene TRBJ1-1, with D tentatively TRBD1 (6 bases). The V and J ends lost 7 bases and 3 bases respectively, with 15 bases between them. Germline values: CDR1 SGHNT, CDR2 YENEEA. This CDR3 is 14 amino acids long. The whole variable domain, remainder taken from reference TRBV11-3 and TRBJ1-1, is EAGVVQSPRYKIIEKKQPVAFWCNPISGHNTLYWYLQNLGQGPELLIRYENEEAVDDSQLPKDRFSAERLKGVDSTLKIQPAELGDSAVYLCASTSMGGHTEAFFGQGTRLTVV.

The gene calls are TRBV29-1 and TRBJ1-2, with 8 nucleotides matching TRBD1. Trimming at V came to 6 bases and at J to 8 bases, leaving 8 bases not matched to a gene. Germline CDR1 and CDR2: SQVTM and ANQGSEA. The CDR3 is made up of 12 amino acids. CDR3 protein: CSVDRGQDGYTF. CDR3 nucleotides: TGCAGCGTAGACAGGGGCCAGGACGGCTACACCTTC. Looking up the rest from reference TRBV29-1 and TRBJ1-2 gives the full variable domain: SAVISQKPSRDICQRGTSLTIQCQVDSQVTMMFWYRQQPGQSLTLIATANQGSEATYESGFVIDKFPISRPNLTFSTLTVSNMSPEDSSIYLCSVDRGQDGYTFGSGTRLTVV.

This clone was counted a single time. The chain joins TRBV19 to TRBJ1-1; TRBD1 matches 7 bases. Trimming at V came to 7 bases and at J to 5 bases, leaving 13 bases not matched to a gene. Per the germline V gene, CDR1 is LNHDA and CDR2 is SQIVND (reference sequence). The CDR3 length is 15 residues. The CDR3 DNA is TGTGCCAGTAAAGTCACAGGGGCCCCGGGGACTGAAGCTTTCTTT. It yields the protein CASKVTGAPGTEAFF.

This clone was observed a few times. This chain connects TRBV7-9 to TRBJ1-2; D uncertain. V was clipped by 5 bases and J by 7 bases, with 14 bases between them. Germline V gives CDR1 SEHNR, CDR2 FQNEAQ (reference sequence). The CDR3 spans 13 residues. CDR3 region: CASSHPRDSGYTF. CDR3 bases: TGTGCCAGCAGCCACCCGAGGGATAGTGGCTACACCTTC.

The chain is built from TRBV21-1 and TRBJ2-5. TRBV21-1 is designated a pseudogene. The CDR3 is 14 residues long. CDR3 bases: TGTGCCAGCAGTGACCGGGCGTCGAGGGAGACCCAGTACTTC. Its protein is CASSDRASRETQYF.

The chain employs TRBV5-4 and TRBJ1-2; the D gene is possibly TRBD1 (5 bases). This CDR3 is 13 amino acids long. The germline V gene encodes CDR1 SGHNT and CDR2 YYREEE (reference sequence). Trimming removed 2 bases at V and 8 bases at J, with 13 bases between. The CDR3 reads CASSLQGAQGYTF. For the CDR3, the DNA is TGTGCCAGCAGCTTACAAGGGGCCCAGGGCTACACCTTC.

The chain has TRBV27 and TRBJ1-1; no clear D. The CDR3 is 15 amino acids. Looked up from germline, CDR1 is MNHEY and CDR2 is SMNVEV (reference sequence). Trimming pared 2 bases from V and 0 bases from J, leaving 10 bases between. CDR3 nucleotide sequence: TGTGCCAGCAGTTTAGTAGCTGCCGTGAACACTGAAGCTTTCTTT. Translated, it gives CASSLVAAVNTEAFF.

The genes are TRBV27 and TRBJ2-2, with 10 bases lining up with TRBD1. The CDR3 contains 17 residues. Germline-derived CDR1 and CDR2 are MNHEY and SMNVEV (reference sequence). V trimming: 5 bases; J trimming: 5 bases; junction bases outside the gene matches: 11. CDR3 DNA: TGTGCCAGCAGTACCCGGGACAGGGGTGCGGTTACCGGGGAGCTGTTTTTT. As protein: CASSTRDRGAVTGELFF.

The chain links TRBV7-2 to TRBJ1-6; 7 bases align to TRBD1. CDR3 length: 17 amino acids. V gave up 1 base and J gave up 0 bases; unmatched junction bases: 3. CDR1 and CDR2 from the germline V gene are SGHTA and FQGNSA. The CDR3 region is CASSLVGGPSYNSPLHF. CDR3 coding DNA: TGTGCCAGCAGCTTAGTAGGGGGCCCCTCCTATAATTCACCCCTCCACTTT. Supplemented by reference TRBV7-2 and TRBJ1-6, the full variable domain reads GAGVSQSPSNKVTEKGKDVELRCDPISGHTALYWYRQSLGQGLEFLIYFQGNSAPDKSGLPSDRFSAERTGGSVSTLTIQRTQQEDSAVYLCASSLVGGPSYNSPLHFGNGTRLTVT.

In its sample, this clone ranks as large (0.1 to 1%). CDR3: CASSLDSTNYGYTF. The CDR3 coding sequence is TGTGCCAGCAGTTTGGACAGTACCAACTATGGCTACACCTTC. The chain joins TRBV2 to TRBJ1-2; possibly TRBD1 for D (6 bases). The CDR3 contains 14 residues. Per germline, CDR1 SNHLY and CDR2 FYNNEI. V dropped 5 bases and J dropped 2 bases, with 12 bases sitting between them.

This chain uses TRBV9 with TRBJ2-1; tentatively, D is TRBD1 or TRBD2 (5 bases each). The CDR3 loop spans 14 amino acids. Germline CDR1 and CDR2: SGDLS and YYNGEE. Between the trimmed V and J ends, which lost 1 base and 8 bases, there was a span of 13 bases. Here the CDR3 reads CASSVPDGTDEQFF. For the CDR3, the DNA is TGTGCCAGCAGCGTACCCGACGGGACGGATGAGCAGTTCTTC.

V and J are TRBV15 and TRBJ2-7; D might be TRBD2 (5 bases). Germline V gene data show CDR1 as LNHNV and CDR2 as YYDKDF (reference sequence). V dropped 5 bases and J dropped 2 bases, with 16 bases sitting between them. CDR3 length: 15 amino acids. DNA of the CDR3: TGTGCCACCAGCGGCCGCCTAGCTGCAACCTACGAGCAGTACTTC. Its protein is CATSGRLAATYEQYF. Combining the CDR3 with reference TRBV15 and TRBJ2-7 gives the whole variable domain DAMVIQNPRYQVTQFGKPVTLSCSQTLNHNVMYWYQQKSSQAPKLLFHYYDKDFNNEADTPDNFQSRRPNTSFCFLDIRSPGLGDTAMYLCATSGRLAATYEQYFGPGTRLTVT.

The chain employs TRBV7-8 and TRBJ1-5, with 8 positions matching TRBD1. The CDR3 loop spans 19 amino acids. V was clipped by 5 bases and J by 7 bases; unmatched bases: 22. Germline V gene data show CDR1 as SGHVS and CDR2 as FQNEAQ. The CDR3 sequence is CASSPRRTGKYSQWQPQHF. CDR3 DNA: TGTGCCAGCAGCCCTAGGAGGACAGGGAAATATAGCCAGTGGCAGCCCCAGCATTTT.

The chain links TRBV4-2 to TRBJ1-4; D gene ambiguous. CDR3 length equals 15 residues. V lost 1 base, J lost 12 bases, and 18 bases lay in between. Germline values: CDR1 LGHNA, CDR2 YNFKEQ. The CDR3 loop reads CASSQVRRSFVQLFF. The CDR3 bases are TGTGCCAGCAGCCAAGTTCGGCGGTCGTTTGTACAACTGTTTTTT.

V and J are TRBV9 and TRBJ1-4; TRBD1 matches at 8 bases. In germline, CDR1 is SGDLS, CDR2 YYNGEE. The CDR3 extends over 20 amino acids. V trimming: 0 bases; J trimming: 5 bases; junction bases outside the gene matches: 18. The CDR3 DNA reads TGTGCCAGCAGCGTAGGTGTTCCAGGGGGCGCGCGGGGGATAAATGAAAAACTGTTTTTT. Translating it yields CASSVGVPGGARGINEKLFF.

The chain combines TRBV5-6 with TRBJ1-5; weak D call: TRBD1 (5 bases). The germline CDR1 and CDR2 sequences are SGHDT and YYEEEE. The germline V and J ends were trimmed by 0 bases and 3 bases, with 10 bases remaining between them. The CDR3 runs 15 residues. The DNA for the CDR3 is TGTGCCAGCAGCTTGGCCCAAGGGGCCAATCAGCCCCAGCATTTT. Translated, it gives CASSLAQGANQPQHF.

The V call is TRBV5-1, the J call TRBJ2-5; TRBD2 is a possible D gene (6 bases). The CDR3 has 16 residues. Germline V gene lookup returns CDR1 SGHRS and CDR2 YFSETQ. V was clipped by 0 bases and J by 2 bases, with 14 bases between them. The CDR3 nucleotides read TGCGCCAGCAGCTTGGAACCCGCCGGGGGACAAGAGACCCAGTACTTC. Translating it yields CASSLEPAGGQETQYF. Variable domain in full (rest from reference TRBV5-1 and TRBJ2-5): KAGVTQTPRYLIKTRGQQVTLSCSPISGHRSVSWYQQTPGQGLQFLFEYFSETQRNKGNFPGRFSGRQFSNSRSEMNVSTLELGDSALYLCASSLEPAGGQETQYFGPGTRLLVL.

CDR3 sequence reads: CASSLGRAGVPDTQYF. The CDR3 nucleotides are TGCGCCAGCAGCCTTGGACGCGCGGGAGTGCCAGATACGCAGTATTTT. This chain uses TRBV5-1 with TRBJ2-3; 7 nucleotides line up with TRBD2. With 4 bases clipped from V and 4 bases from J, the junction kept 12 bases outside the gene matches. The CDR3 is 16 residues long. Germline CDR1 SGHRS, CDR2 YFSETQ.

The CDR3, as DNA: TGCAGTGCCACCAGGGGCAACATTCAGTACTTC. Its translation is CSATRGNIQYF. This chain connects TRBV20-1 to TRBJ2-4; D perhaps matches TRBD1 (6 bases). Germline CDR1 reads DFQATT; CDR2 reads SNEGSKA (reference sequence). The V end was cut by 6 bases, the J end by 7 bases, with 10 bases between. The CDR3 has 11 amino acids.

The chain is built from TRBV4-1 and TRBJ1-5; a weak D match, TRBD1 (5 bases). With 3 bases removed from V and 4 bases from J, the gap between germline ends came to 13 bases. Germline CDR1 reads MGHRA; CDR2 reads YSYEKL. This CDR3 comprises 15 residues. CDR3 in amino acids: CASSHGTDANQPQHF. CDR3 nucleotides: TGCGCCAGCAGCCACGGGACGGACGCGAATCAGCCCCAGCATTTT.

This clone was observed a few times. V and J are TRBV7-8 and TRBJ2-2, with D maybe TRBD1 (6 bases). V lost 5 bases to trimming and J lost 6 bases, with 16 bases between them. The CDR3 sequence is 15 residues long. The germline V gene encodes CDR1 SGHVS and CDR2 FQNEAQ. The CDR3 loop reads CASSQDTPGAGELFF. The CDR3 DNA sequence: TGTGCCAGCAGCCAGGACACGCCAGGGGCCGGGGAGCTGTTTTTT. The variable domain in full, completed from reference TRBV7-8 and TRBJ2-2, reads GAGVSQSPRYKVAKRGQDVALRCDPISGHVSLFWYQQALGQGPEFLTYFQNEAQLDKSGLPSDRFFAERPEGSVSTLKIQRTQQEDSAVYLCASSQDTPGAGELFFGEGSRLTVL.

This clone has only a few counts. The gene calls are TRBV5-1 and TRBJ1-5; weak D call: TRBD1 (5 bases). The CDR3 covers 14 residues. Trimming pared 0 bases from V and 7 bases from J, leaving 11 bases between. Germline CDR1 and CDR2: SGHRS and YFSETQ. The CDR3 here is CASSLGGESQPQHF. The CDR3 DNA reads TGCGCCAGCAGCTTGGGGGGGGAGTCCCAGCCCCAGCATTTT.

The chain couples TRBV19 to TRBJ1-5; a possible D gene is TRBD1 (6 bases). The CDR3 has 15 residues. The germline V gene has CDR1 LNHDA and CDR2 SQIVND (reference sequence). V was clipped by 1 base and J by 7 bases, with 14 bases between them. CDR3 in amino acids: CASSIGATGKQPQHF. As DNA, the CDR3 is TGTGCCAGTAGTATAGGGGCCACAGGGAAGCAGCCCCAGCATTTT.

V gene TRBV2 combines with J gene TRBJ2-4; 9 bases are a match to TRBD2. J lost 0 bases, V lost 4 bases, and 7 bases had no gene match. The CDR3 spans 17 residues. Germline V CDR1 and CDR2: SNHLY, FYNNEI. The CDR3 sequence is CASSGRGGEVAKNIQYF. The CDR3 coding sequence is TGTGCCAGCAGTGGGCGGGGGGGCGAGGTAGCCAAAAACATTCAGTACTTC.

This clone has just one count. The rearrangement uses TRBV7-2 and TRBJ1-4; 7 nucleotides agree with TRBD1. CDR3 length: 15 residues. Germline-derived CDR1 and CDR2 are SGHTA and FQGNSA. Trimming removed 5 bases from V and 4 bases from J; junction bases left unmatched: 7. CDR3 DNA: TGTGCCAGCAGCGCCACAGGGGCTGGTAATGAAAAACTGTTTTTT. Protein sequence: CASSATGAGNEKLFF. Complete variable domain (other parts from reference TRBV7-2 and TRBJ1-4): GAGVSQSPSNKVTEKGKDVELRCDPISGHTALYWYRQSLGQGLEFLIYFQGNSAPDKSGLPSDRFSAERTGGSVSTLTIQRTQQEDSAVYLCASSATGAGNEKLFFGSGTQLSVL.

The chain carries TRBV2 and TRBJ2-1; D is unresolved. The CDR3 length is 13 residues. CDR1 is SNHLY and CDR2 is FYNNEI in the germline V gene. The ends were cut back, 4 bases at V and 7 bases at J, with 11 bases in the middle. The CDR3 spells CASSVASANEQFF. CDR3 nucleotides: TGTGCCAGCAGTGTGGCGTCCGCTAATGAGCAGTTCTTC.